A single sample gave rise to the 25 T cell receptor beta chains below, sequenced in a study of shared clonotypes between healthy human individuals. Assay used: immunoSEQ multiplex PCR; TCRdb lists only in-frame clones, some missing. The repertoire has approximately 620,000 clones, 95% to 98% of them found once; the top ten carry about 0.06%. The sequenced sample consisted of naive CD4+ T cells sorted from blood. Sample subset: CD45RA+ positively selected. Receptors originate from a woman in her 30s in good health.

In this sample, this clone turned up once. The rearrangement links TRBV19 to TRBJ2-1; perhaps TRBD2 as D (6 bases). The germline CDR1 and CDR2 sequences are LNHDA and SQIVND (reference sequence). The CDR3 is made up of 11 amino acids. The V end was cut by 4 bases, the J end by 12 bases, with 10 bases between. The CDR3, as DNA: TGTGCCAGTAGTAACGGAGGGGCGCAGTTCTTC. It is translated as CASSNGGAQFF.

This CDR3 reads CAWNKWGPGELFF. For the CDR3, the DNA is TGTGCCTGGAATAAATGGGGGCCCGGGGAGCTGTTTTTT. J is TRBJ2-2 and V is TRBV30, with D perhaps matching TRBD1 (6 bases). The CDR3 contains 13 residues. The V gene lost 4 bases and the J gene lost 6 bases, with 12 bases spanning the gap. Looked up from germline, CDR1 is GTSNPN and CDR2 is SVGIG (reference sequence).

CDR3 nucleotides: TGCGCCAGCAGTGGGGCTAACCAAGAGACCCAGTACTTC. It yields the protein CASSGANQETQYF. This chain links TRBV10-1 with TRBJ2-5, with D unresolved. This CDR3 has 13 residues. V shed 4 bases and J shed 0 bases, with 6 bases lying between them. Germline V gene sequence: CDR1 WNHNN, CDR2 SYGVQD (reference sequence).

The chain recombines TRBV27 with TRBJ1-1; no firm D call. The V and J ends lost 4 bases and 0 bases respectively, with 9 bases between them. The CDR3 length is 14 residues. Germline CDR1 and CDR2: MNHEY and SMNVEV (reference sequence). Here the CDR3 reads CASSSPTLNTEAFF. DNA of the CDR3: TGTGCCAGCAGTTCCCCCACGTTGAACACTGAAGCTTTCTTT.

The DNA of the CDR3 is TGCGCCAGCAGCTTGGTGGTCGGGACCAGCTCCTACGAGCAGTACTTC. Protein product: CASSLVVGTSSYEQYF. The rearrangement joins TRBV5-1 to TRBJ2-7, with D tentatively TRBD1 or TRBD2 (5 bases each). CDR1 and CDR2 from the germline V gene are SGHRS and YFSETQ. This CDR3 contains 16 residues. The V gene lost 0 bases and the J gene lost 0 bases, with 13 bases spanning the gap.

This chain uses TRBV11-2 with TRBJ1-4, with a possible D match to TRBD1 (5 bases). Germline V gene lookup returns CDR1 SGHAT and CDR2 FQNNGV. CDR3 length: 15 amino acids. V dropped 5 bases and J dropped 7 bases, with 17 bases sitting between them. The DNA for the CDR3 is TGTGCCAGCAGCCCAAGGGCGGGGCTCGGTGAAAAACTGTTTTTT. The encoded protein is CASSPRAGLGEKLFF.

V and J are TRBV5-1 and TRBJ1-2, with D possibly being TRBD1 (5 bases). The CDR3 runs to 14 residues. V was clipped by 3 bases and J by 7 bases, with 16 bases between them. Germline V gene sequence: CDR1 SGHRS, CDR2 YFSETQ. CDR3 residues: CASSSGLPEGGYTF. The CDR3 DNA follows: TGCGCCAGCAGCTCGGGACTCCCAGAAGGTGGCTACACCTTC.

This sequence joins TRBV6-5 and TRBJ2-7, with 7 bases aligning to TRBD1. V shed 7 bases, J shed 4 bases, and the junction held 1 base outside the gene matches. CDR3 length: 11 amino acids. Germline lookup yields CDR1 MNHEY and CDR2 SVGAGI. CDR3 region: CASKTGYEQYF. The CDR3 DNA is TGTGCCAGCAAGACAGGGTACGAGCAGTACTTC.

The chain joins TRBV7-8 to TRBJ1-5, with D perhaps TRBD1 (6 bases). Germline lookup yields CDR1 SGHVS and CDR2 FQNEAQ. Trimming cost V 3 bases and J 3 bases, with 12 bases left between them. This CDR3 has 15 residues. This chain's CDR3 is CASSFAGEINQPQHF. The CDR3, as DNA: TGTGCCAGCAGCTTTGCAGGGGAAATCAATCAGCCCCAGCATTTT. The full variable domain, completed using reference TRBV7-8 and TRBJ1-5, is GAGVSQSPRYKVAKRGQDVALRCDPISGHVSLFWYQQALGQGPEFLTYFQNEAQLDKSGLPSDRFFAERPEGSVSTLKIQRTQQEDSAVYLCASSFAGEINQPQHFGDGTRLSIL.

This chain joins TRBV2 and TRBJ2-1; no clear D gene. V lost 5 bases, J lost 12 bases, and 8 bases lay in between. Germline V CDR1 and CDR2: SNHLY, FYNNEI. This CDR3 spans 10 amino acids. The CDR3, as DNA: TGTGCCAGCAGTCAGGTCGGGCAGTTCTTC. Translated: CASSQVGQFF.

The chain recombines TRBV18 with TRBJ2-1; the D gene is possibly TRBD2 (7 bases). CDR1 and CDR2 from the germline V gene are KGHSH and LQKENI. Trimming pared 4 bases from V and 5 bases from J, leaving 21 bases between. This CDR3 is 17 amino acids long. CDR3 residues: CASSLDRPSGGNNEQFF. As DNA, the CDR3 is TGTGCCAGCTCACTCGACAGGCCCTCGGGGGGAAACAATGAGCAGTTCTTC.

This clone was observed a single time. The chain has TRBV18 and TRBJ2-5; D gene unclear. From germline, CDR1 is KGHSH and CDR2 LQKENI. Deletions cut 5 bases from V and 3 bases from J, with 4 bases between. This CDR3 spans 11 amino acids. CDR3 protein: CASSSKETQYF. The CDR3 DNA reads TGTGCCAGCTCATCGAAAGAGACCCAGTACTTC.

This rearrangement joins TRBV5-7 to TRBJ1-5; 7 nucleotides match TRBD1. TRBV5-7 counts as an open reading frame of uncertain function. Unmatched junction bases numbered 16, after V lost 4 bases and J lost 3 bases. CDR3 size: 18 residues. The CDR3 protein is CASSISGTERGYNQPQHF. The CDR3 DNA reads TGTGCCAGCAGCATTTCCGGGACAGAAAGAGGATACAATCAGCCCCAGCATTTT.

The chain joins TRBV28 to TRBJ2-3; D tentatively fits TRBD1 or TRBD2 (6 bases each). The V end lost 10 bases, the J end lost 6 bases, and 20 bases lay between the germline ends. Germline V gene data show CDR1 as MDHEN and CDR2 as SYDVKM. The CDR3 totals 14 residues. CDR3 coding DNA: TGTGCCACCTATAAGGGGGGCCGACCGGATACGCAGTATTTT. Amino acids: CATYKGGRPDTQYF.

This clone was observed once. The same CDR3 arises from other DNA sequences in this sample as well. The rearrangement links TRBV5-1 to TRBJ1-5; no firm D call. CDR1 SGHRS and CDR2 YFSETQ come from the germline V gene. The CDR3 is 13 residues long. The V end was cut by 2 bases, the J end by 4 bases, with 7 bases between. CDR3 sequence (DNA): TGCGCCAGCAGCTTTGGGGAGAATCAGCCCCAGCATTTT. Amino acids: CASSFGENQPQHF.

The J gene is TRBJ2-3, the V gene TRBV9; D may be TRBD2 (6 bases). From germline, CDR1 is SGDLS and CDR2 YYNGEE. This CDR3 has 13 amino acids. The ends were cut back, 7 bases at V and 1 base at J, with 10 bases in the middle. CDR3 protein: CASGASGTDTQYF. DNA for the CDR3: TGTGCCAGCGGGGCTAGCGGCACAGATACGCAGTATTTT.

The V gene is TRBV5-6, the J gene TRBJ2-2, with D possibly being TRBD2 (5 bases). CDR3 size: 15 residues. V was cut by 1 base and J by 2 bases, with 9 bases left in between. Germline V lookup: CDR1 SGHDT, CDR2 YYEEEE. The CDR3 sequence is CASSLSGINTGELFF. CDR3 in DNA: TGTGCCAGCAGCTTGTCGGGGATCAACACCGGGGAGCTGTTTTTT.

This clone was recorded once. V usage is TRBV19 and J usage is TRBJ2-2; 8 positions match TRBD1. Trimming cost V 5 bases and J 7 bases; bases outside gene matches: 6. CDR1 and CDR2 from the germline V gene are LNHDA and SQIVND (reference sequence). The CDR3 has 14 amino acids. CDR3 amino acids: CASSPTGDNGELFF. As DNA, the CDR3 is TGTGCCAGTAGTCCGACAGGGGATAACGGGGAGCTGTTTTTT.

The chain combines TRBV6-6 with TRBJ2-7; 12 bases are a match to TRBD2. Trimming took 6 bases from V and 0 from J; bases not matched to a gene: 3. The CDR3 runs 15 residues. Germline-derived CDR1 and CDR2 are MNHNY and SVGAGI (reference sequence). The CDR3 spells CASRQLAGGSYEQYF. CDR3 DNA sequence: TGTGCCAGCAGACAACTAGCGGGAGGCTCCTACGAGCAGTACTTC.

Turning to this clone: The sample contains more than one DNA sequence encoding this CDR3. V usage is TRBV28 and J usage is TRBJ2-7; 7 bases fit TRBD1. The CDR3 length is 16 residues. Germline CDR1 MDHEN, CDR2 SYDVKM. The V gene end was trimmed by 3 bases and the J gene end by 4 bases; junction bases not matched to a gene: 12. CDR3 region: CASSFLGAGGGYEQYF. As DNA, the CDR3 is TGTGCCAGCAGTTTTCTAGGGGCAGGGGGTGGGTACGAGCAGTACTTC.

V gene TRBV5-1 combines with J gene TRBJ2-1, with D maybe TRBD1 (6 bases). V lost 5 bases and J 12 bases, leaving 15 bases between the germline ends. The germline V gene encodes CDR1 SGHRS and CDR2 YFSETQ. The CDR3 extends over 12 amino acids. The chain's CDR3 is CASRQTSGVQFF. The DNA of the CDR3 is TGCGCCAGCAGACAGACCTCAGGGGTGCAGTTCTTC.

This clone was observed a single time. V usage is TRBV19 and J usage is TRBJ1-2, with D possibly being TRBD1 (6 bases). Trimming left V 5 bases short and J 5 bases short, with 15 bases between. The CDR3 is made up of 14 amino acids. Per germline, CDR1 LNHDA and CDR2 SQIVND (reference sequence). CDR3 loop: CASSHPGQVYGYTF. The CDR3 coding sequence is TGTGCCAGTAGTCATCCGGGACAAGTATATGGCTACACCTTC.

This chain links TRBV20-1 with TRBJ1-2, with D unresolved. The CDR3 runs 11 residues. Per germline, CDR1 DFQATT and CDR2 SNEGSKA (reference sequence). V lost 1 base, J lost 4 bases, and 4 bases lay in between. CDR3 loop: CSARGAYGYTF. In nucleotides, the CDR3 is TGCAGTGCTAGAGGGGCCTATGGCTACACCTTC.

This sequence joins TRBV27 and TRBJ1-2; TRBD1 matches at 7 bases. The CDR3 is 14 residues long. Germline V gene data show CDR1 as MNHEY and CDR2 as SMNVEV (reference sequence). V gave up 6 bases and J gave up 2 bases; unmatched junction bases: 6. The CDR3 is CASSPGQANYGYTF. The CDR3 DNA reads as TGTGCCAGCAGCCCCGGACAGGCCAACTATGGCTACACCTTC.

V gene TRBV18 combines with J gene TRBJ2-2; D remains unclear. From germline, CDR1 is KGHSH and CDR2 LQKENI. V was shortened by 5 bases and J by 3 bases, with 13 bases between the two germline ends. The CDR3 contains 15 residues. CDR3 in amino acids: CASSTLDGYTGELFF. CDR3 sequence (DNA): TGTGCCAGCTCAACTCTGGACGGATACACCGGGGAGCTGTTTTTT.